This T cell receptor beta chain was recorded in a study of T-cell reconstitution after alpha-beta-depleted transplantation in children. The V end lost 1 base, the J end lost 8 bases, and 7 bases lay between the germline ends. CDR1 and CDR2 (germline): SGHRS, YFSETQ. The CDR3 contains 12 residues. Using unique molecular identifiers, the investigators prepared the TCRbeta library. TCRdb re-called the PCR reads through MiXCR, storing one row per CDR3 protein. Here the sample spans roughly 500,000 distinct CDR3 sequences, approximately 32% being singletons. This receptor was obtained from a human donor who donated a stem cell graft to a child with aplastic anemia. V usage is TRBV5-1 and J usage is TRBJ2-1; D unclear. The sequences come from PBMCs from the stem cell graft donor, collected from the stem cell graft. CDR3 residues: CASSLLRDEQFF. The DNA of the CDR3 is TGCGCCAGCAGCTTGCTACGGGATGAGCAGTTCTTC.